This T cell receptor (beta chain) comes out of a study of early T cells in non-severe SARS-CoV-2 infection. Study overall: RNA in bulk from unsorted whole blood was sequenced, and chains were unpaired.

Each single cDNA molecule received a unique molecular identifier. One entry per CDR3 protein results from TCRdb running MiXCR on the 5' RACE reads. The sample lists 40,000 to 50,000 distinct CDR3 sequences, 11% seen once, with 21% in the top ten. Study results and caveats: The matching step, a VDJdb search, favored anti-spike CD8 responses and missed private and CD4 specificities.

This clonotype showed up many times. The target antigen is unknown. The CDR3 loop spans 12 amino acids. Trimming took 1 base from V and 1 from J, leaving 3 bases between them. Germline-derived CDR1 and CDR2 are SGHKS and YYEKEE (reference sequence). The chain joins TRBV5-5 to TRBJ2-7; D unclear. The receptor was derived from an adult who was a healthcare worker with PCR-confirmed SARS-CoV-2 infection or an uninfected control (not recorded which). The specimen sequenced was whole blood. This chain's CDR3 is CASSLSSYEQYF. As DNA, the CDR3 is TGTGCCAGCAGCTTGAGTTCCTACGAGCAGTACTTC.